This T cell receptor beta chain came from a study of blood T cell repertoires in COVID-19. Turning to the study itself: The United States, Italy and Spain were the sources of the acute and convalescent COVID-19 samples. PBMCs, B-cell-depleted T cells, or T cells were the source of the cDNA or gDNA that made up the material.

Repertoires were generated with immunoSEQ multiplex PCR, while TCRdb's copy carries only in-frame clones and drops some. The data contain just under 80,000 clones, about 88% of them singletons. Germline trimming cut 4 bases from V and 2 bases from J; bases unmatched to any gene: 6. Germline CDR1 LNHDA, CDR2 SQIVND (reference sequence). The CDR3 is 17 amino acids. Sequencing was carried out using peripheral blood. This TCR came from a human donor in a cohort sampled during active COVID-19. The V gene is TRBV19, the J gene TRBJ2-1; 12 bases line up with TRBD2. The CDR3 protein is CASSKSGLAGTYNEQFF. In DNA form, the CDR3 reads TGTGCCAGTAGTAAGAGTGGACTAGCGGGAACCTACAATGAGCAGTTCTTC.